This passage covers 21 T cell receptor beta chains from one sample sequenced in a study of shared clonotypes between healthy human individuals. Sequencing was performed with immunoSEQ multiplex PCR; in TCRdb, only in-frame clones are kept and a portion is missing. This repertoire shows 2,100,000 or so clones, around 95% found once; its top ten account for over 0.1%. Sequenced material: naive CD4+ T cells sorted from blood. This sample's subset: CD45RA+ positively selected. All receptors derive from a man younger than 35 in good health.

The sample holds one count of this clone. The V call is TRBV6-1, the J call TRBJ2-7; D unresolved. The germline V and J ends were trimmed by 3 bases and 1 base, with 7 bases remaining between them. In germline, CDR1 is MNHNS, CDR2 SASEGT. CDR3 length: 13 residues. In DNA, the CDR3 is TGTGCCAGCAGTGAGGATGAATCCTACGAGCAGTACTTC. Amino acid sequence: CASSEDESYEQYF.

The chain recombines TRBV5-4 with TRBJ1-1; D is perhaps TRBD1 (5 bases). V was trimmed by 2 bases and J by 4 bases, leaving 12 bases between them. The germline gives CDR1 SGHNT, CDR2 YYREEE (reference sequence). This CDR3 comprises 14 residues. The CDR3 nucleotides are TGTGCCAGCAGCTTAGCCGCCAGGGCCACTGAAGCTTTCTTT. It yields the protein CASSLAARATEAFF.

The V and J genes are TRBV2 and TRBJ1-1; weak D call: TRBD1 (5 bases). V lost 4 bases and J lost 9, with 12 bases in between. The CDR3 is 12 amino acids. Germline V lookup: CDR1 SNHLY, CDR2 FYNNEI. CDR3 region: CASSVVTVKAFF. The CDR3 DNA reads TGTGCCAGCAGTGTAGTGACAGTAAAAGCTTTCTTT.

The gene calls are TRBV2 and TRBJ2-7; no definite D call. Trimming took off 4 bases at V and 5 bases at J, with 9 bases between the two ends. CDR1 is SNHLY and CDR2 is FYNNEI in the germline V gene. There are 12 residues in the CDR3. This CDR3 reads CASSASGDEQYF. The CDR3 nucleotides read TGTGCCAGCAGTGCCTCAGGAGACGAGCAGTACTTC.

This chain's CDR3 is CASSGQGGVGELFF. The CDR3 DNA is TGTGCCAGCAGTGGACAGGGAGGGGTCGGGGAGCTGTTTTTT. The chain uses TRBV27 and TRBJ2-2, with a weak D call TRBD1 (8 bases). V was cut by 5 bases and J by 7 bases, with 14 bases left in between. Germline loops: CDR1 MNHEY, CDR2 SMNVEV (reference sequence). The CDR3 is 14 amino acids.

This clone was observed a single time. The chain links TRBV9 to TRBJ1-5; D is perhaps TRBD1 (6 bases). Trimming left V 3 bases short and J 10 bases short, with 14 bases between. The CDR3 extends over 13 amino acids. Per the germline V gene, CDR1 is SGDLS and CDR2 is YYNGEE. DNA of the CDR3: TGTGCCAGCAGCGGAGACGCAGGGGTACCCCAGCATTTT. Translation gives CASSGDAGVPQHF.

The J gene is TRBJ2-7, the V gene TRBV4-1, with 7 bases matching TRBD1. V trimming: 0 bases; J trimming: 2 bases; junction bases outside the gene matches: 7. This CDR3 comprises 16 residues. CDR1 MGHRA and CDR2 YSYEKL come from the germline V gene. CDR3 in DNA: TGCGCCAGCAGCCAAGACGGGACAGATTTACCCTACGAGCAGTACTTC. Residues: CASSQDGTDLPYEQYF.

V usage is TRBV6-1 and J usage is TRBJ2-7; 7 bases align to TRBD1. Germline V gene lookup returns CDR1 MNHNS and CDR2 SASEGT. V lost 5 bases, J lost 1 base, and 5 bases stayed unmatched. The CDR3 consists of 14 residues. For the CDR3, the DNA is TGTGCCAGCAGTTTCCGGGACAGTTCCTACGAGCAGTACTTC. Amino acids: CASSFRDSSYEQYF.

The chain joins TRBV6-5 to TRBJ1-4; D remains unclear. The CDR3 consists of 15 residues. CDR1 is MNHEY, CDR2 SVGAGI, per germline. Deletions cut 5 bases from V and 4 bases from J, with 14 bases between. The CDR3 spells CASSPTWVLNEKLFF. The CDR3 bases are TGTGCCAGCAGTCCCACTTGGGTGCTTAATGAAAAACTGTTTTTT.

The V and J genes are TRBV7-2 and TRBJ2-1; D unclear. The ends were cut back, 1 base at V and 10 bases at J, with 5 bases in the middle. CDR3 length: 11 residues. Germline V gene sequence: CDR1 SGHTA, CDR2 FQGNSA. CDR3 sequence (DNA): TGTGCCAGCAGCTTAGGCTGGGAGCAGTTCTTC. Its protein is CASSLGWEQFF.

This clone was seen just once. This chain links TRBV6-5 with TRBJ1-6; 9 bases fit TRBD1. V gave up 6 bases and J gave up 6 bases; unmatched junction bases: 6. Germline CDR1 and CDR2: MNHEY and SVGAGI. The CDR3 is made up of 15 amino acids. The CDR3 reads CASSVGQGFNSPLHF. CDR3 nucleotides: TGTGCCAGCAGCGTGGGACAGGGTTTTAATTCACCCCTCCACTTT.

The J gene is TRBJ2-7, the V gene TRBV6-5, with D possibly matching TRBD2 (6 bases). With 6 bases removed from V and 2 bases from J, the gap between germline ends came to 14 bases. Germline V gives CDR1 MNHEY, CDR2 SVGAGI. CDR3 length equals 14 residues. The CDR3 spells CASRLPGGAYEQYF. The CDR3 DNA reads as TGTGCCAGCAGACTCCCCGGAGGGGCCTACGAGCAGTACTTC.

CDR3 in amino acids: CASSLNAGRKQETQYF. The CDR3 nucleotides are TGTGCCAGCAGCTTGAATGCGGGGCGGAAACAAGAGACCCAGTACTTC. The chain employs TRBV5-4 and TRBJ2-5, with D possibly being TRBD2 (6 bases). This CDR3 region has 16 residues. V was shortened by 1 base and J by 2 bases, with 15 bases between the two germline ends. Germline CDR1 is SGHNT and CDR2 is YYREEE (reference sequence).

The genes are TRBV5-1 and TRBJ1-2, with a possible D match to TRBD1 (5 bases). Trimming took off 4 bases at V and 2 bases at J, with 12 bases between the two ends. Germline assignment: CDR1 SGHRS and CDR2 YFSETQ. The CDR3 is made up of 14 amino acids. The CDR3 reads CASSIGDGNYGYTF. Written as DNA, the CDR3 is TGCGCCAGCAGCATAGGGGACGGCAACTATGGCTACACCTTC.

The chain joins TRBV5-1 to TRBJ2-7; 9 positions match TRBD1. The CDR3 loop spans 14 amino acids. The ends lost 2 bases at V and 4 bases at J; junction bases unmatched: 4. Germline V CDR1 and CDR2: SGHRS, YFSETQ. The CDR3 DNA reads TGCGCCAGCAGCTTTCAACAGGGGGCTTACGAGCAGTACTTC. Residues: CASSFQQGAYEQYF. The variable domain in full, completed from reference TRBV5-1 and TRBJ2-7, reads KAGVTQTPRYLIKTRGQQVTLSCSPISGHRSVSWYQQTPGQGLQFLFEYFSETQRNKGNFPGRFSGRQFSNSRSEMNVSTLELGDSALYLCASSFQQGAYEQYFGPGTRLTVT.

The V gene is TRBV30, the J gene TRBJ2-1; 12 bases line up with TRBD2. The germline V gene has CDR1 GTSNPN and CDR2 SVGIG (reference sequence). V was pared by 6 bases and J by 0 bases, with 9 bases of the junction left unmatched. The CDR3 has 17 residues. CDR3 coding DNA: TGTGCCTGCCTGCCGGGACTAGCGGGTAGCTCCTACAATGAGCAGTTCTTC. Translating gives CACLPGLAGSSYNEQFF.

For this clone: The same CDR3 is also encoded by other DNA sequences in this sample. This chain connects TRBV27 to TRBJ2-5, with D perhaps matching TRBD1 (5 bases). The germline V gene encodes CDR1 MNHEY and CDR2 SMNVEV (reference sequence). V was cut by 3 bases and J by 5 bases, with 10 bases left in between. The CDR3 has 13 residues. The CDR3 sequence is CASSFQGRETQYF. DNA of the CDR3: TGTGCCAGCAGTTTTCAGGGTCGCGAGACCCAGTACTTC.

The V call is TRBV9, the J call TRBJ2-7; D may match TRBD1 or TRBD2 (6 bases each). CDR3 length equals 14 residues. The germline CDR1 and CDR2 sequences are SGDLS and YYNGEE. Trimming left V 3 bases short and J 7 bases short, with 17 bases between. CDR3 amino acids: CASSEEPGAGEQYF. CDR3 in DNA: TGTGCCAGCAGCGAAGAACCGGGGGCCGGGGAGCAGTACTTC.

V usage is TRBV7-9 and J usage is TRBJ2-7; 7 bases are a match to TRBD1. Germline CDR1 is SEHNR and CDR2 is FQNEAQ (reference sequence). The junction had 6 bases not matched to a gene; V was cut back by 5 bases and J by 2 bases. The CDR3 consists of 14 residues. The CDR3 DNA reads TGTGCCAGCAGCGTATACGGGACAGCCTACGAGCAGTACTTC. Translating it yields CASSVYGTAYEQYF.

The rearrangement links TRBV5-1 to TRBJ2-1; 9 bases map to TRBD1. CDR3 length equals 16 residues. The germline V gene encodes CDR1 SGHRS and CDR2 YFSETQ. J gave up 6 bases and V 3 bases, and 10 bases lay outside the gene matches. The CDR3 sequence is CASSSAVGQGRNEQFF. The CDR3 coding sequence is TGCGCCAGCAGCTCAGCAGTCGGACAGGGGCGCAATGAGCAGTTCTTC.

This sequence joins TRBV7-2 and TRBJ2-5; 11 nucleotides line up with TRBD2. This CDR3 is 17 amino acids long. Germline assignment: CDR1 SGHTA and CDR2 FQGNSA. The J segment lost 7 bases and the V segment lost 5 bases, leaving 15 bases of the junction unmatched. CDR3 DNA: TGTGCCAGCAGCCCCAGAGGAATAGCGGGAGGGCGGGTGACCCAGTACTTC. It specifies CASSPRGIAGGRVTQYF.